Sequencing of this TCR beta chain was carried out in a study of glioma-infiltrating T cells after dendritic cell vaccination (TCRdb year 2016). Study-wide context: A cohort of approximately 15 glioblastoma patients from Phase I and II dendritic cell vaccination trials was included, of whom 9 were newly diagnosed and 6 had recurrent disease. The vaccine consisted of monocyte-derived dendritic cells cultured approximately seven days with IL-4 and GM-CSF, then pulsed overnight with autologous tumor lysate. Autologous tumor lysate-pulsed dendritic cell vaccination was administered to the patients between about 2003 and 2012. Survival after dendritic cell vaccination was correlated with TCR sequencing metrics such as TIL content and the overlap between tumor and blood repertoires. Three intradermal dendritic cell vaccine injections were administered to patients at biweekly intervals in the arm below the axilla. In glioblastoma patients vaccinated with dendritic cells, deep sequencing of TCR beta CDR3 regions served to measure the amount of tumor-infiltrating lymphocytes and to compare repertoires between tumor and blood.

Broader findings and caveats from the paper: TCR clonality showed no direct relationship with survival, which suggests that a diverse polyclonal response may be important. After dendritic cell vaccination, a higher estimated pretreatment TIL content predicted longer time to progression and overall survival. The response model built on TCR overlap across three groups was characterized as speculative, with prospective validation still needed. The cohort was small and heterogeneous, and full blood and tumor sets were available for few patients, with initial-recurrent tumor pairs available for even fewer patients.

TCRB CDR3 regions were amplified from roughly 1.8 ug genomic DNA, or all available DNA if less, using the immunoSEQ assay. Multiplex PCR used 60 forward primers for TCR V beta segments and 13 reverse primers for J beta segments. Synthetic control templates were spiked into each sample at limiting dilution to estimate reads per starting template. Sequencing produced 87 bp reads on the Illumina HiSeq System. Regarding the original processing steps: PCR and sequencing errors were removed by a nearest neighbor algorithm that merged closely related sequences. TCR overlap was defined as the percentage of unique tumor TCR beta sequences that were also present in the same patient's peripheral blood. TCRdb took over this immuneACCESS table, retaining in-frame rearrangements with V and J assigned. Such tables are incomplete; in checked studies, under half of the missing clones stem from an unresolved V gene, and the remainder is unexplained. That table furnishes V, J and clone size, whereas the DNA furnished D and trimming. The sample table holds 85,000 to 100,000 clones, of which approximately 80% were seen once. The ten most abundant clones make up around 5.4% of the sample.

Worth noting for this clone: The antigen it recognizes is unknown. Nothing much larger sits one base from this clone, and base qualities are not available.

Per the publication, the time point label means: after dendritic cell vaccination, including at tumor progression/relapse. To be selected, patients needed enough residual fresh-frozen tumor tissue and more than two years of available survival data. None of the glioblastoma patients carried an isocitrate dehydrogenase mutation, although molecular status otherwise varied. PBMC were collected before vaccination, two weeks after the third vaccination, and at tumor progression if tumor progression occurred. Genomic DNA was extracted with the Qiagen DNeasy Blood extraction Kit. The TCR originated in a human donor with glioblastoma. The sequencing here drew on blood, taken after dendritic cell vaccination.

The bases read TGTGCCAGTAGTATGACTCTAGCCAAAAACATTCAGTACTTC. It translates as CASSMTLAKNIQYF. The chain is assembled from TRBV19 and TRBJ2-4; there is no confident call for the D gene. V gives up 3 bases and J gives up 0 bases, and the segment between their germline ends measures 6 bases. Taken from cysteine to phenylalanine, the CDR3 has 14 residues. Only the CDR3 DNA stays, 42 bases, in frame from base 1. For CDR1 and CDR2, the germline V gene (reference sequence) lists LNHDA and SQIVND.